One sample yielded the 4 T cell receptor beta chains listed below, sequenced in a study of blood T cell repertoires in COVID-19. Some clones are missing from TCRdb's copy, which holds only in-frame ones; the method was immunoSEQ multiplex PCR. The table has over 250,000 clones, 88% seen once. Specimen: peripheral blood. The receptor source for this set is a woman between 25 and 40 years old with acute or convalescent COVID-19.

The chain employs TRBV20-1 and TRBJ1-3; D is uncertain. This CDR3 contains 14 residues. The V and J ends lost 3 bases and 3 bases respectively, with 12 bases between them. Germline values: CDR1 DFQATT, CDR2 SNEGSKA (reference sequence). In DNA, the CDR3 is TGCAGTGCTAGTTATCGGGGAAGTGGAAACACCATATATTTT. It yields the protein CSASYRGSGNTIYF.

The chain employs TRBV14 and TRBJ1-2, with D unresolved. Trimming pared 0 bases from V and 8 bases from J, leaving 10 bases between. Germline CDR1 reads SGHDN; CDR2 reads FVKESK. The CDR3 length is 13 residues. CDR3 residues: CASSQDLRKGYTF. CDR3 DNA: TGTGCCAGCAGCCAAGACCTGAGAAAGGGCTACACCTTC.

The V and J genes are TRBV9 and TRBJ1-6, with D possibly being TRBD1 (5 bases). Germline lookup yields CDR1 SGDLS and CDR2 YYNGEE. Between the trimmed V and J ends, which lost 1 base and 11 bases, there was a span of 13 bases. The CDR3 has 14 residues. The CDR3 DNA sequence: TGTGCCAGCAGCGTATCAGGGAATATGGCACCCCTCCACTTT. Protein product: CASSVSGNMAPLHF.

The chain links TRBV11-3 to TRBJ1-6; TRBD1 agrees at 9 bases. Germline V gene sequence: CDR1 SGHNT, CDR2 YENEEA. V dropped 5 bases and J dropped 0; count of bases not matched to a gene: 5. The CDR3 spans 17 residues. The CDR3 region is CASSHGQGSSYNSPLHF. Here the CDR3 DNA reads TGTGCCAGCAGCCACGGACAGGGGAGCTCCTATAATTCACCCCTCCACTTT.